Below, 24 T cell receptor beta chains from the same sample are listed, as sequenced in a study of CD8+ T cells in alopecia areata (dated by TCRdb to 2016 to 2018). Preparation of the library involved the immunoSEQ multiplex PCR assay. RNA was extracted from all samples and reverse transcribed into cDNA as template for TCR sequencing. The table was pulled from immuneACCESS by TCRdb, which kept in-frame rearrangements only. Such tables lose some clones; where checked, under half of the loss comes from unresolved V genes, and the rest has no known cause. The sample has approximately 220,000 clones on record, 35% to 40% of them singletons. Under 0.55% of the sample lies in the top ten. In the paper's terms, the treatment or condition label means: oral pan-JAK inhibitor, 5-10 mg twice daily. This sample comprised CD4+ T cells sorted from blood, obtained at roughly week 30, from a patient treated with tofacitinib. These receptors originate from a human donor with alopecia areata.

This clone has only a few counts. This sequence joins TRBV5-1 and TRBJ1-1; the D is unclear. This CDR3 is 13 amino acids long. V gave up 3 bases and J gave up 0 bases, with 6 bases separating them. CDR1 is SGHRS, CDR2 YFSETQ, per germline. In nucleotides, the CDR3 is TGCGCCAGCAGCTACACCATGAACACTGAAGCTTTCTTT. Its translation: CASSYTMNTEAFF.

This clone was detected a few times. The rearrangement uses TRBV6-5 and TRBJ1-2; 7 bases are a match to TRBD1. Trimming at V came to 5 bases and at J to 7 bases, leaving 4 bases not matched to a gene. CDR3 length equals 12 residues. Germline assignment: CDR1 MNHEY and CDR2 SVGAGI. Here the CDR3 DNA reads TGTGCCAGCAGTCCGCAGGGGGGTGGCTACACCTTC. It specifies CASSPQGGGYTF.

This rearrangement joins TRBV5-1 to TRBJ2-3, with a possible D match to TRBD2 (6 bases). The CDR3 totals 15 residues. The V gene lost 2 bases and the J gene lost 5 bases, with 15 bases spanning the gap. Germline values: CDR1 SGHRS, CDR2 YFSETQ. In DNA, the CDR3 is TGCGCCAGCAGCTTCGGACCGGGGGTGGGAGATACGCAGTATTTT. It is translated as CASSFGPGVGDTQYF.

The chain links TRBV2 to TRBJ2-5; D gene ambiguous. This CDR3 region has 11 residues. The germline gives CDR1 SNHLY, CDR2 FYNNEI. Trimming removed 3 bases at V and 5 bases at J, with 4 bases between. In nucleotides, the CDR3 is TGTGCCAGCAGTGAGGAGGAGACCCAGTACTTC. Amino acids: CASSEEETQYF.

About this clone itself: Within the sample, other DNA sequences also encode this same CDR3. This chain uses TRBV5-1 with TRBJ1-1, with D unresolved. The V end lost 4 bases, the J end lost 1 base, and 8 bases lay between the germline ends. CDR1 and CDR2 from the germline V gene are SGHRS and YFSETQ. There are 13 residues in the CDR3. In DNA form, the CDR3 reads TGCGCCAGCAGCCTGACACCGAACACTGAAGCTTTCTTT. This sequence encodes CASSLTPNTEAFF.

The gene calls are TRBV29-1 and TRBJ2-5; 10 positions match TRBD1. Matching the DNA end better, TRBJ2-7 makes the J call doubtful. In germline, CDR1 is SQVTM, CDR2 ANQGSEA. This CDR3 has 13 amino acids. In DNA, the CDR3 is TGCAGCGGCGGACAGGGGGGGACCCGCGAGCAGTACTTC. Translation gives CSGGQGGTREQYF.

The count of this clone is one. The chain couples TRBV9 to TRBJ2-1; D is undetermined. The CDR3 extends over 16 amino acids. CDR1 and CDR2 from the germline V gene are SGDLS and YYNGEE. V was trimmed by 3 bases and J by 0 bases, leaving 13 bases between them. The CDR3 nucleotides read TGTGCCAGCAGCGATAAGTTCCCCAGCTCCTACAATGAGCAGTTCTTC. Translating it yields CASSDKFPSSYNEQFF. The variable domain in full, completed from reference TRBV9 and TRBJ2-1, reads DSGVTQTPKHLITATGQRVTLRCSPRSGDLSVYWYQQSLDQGLQFLIQYYNGEERAKGNILERFSAQQFPDLHSELNLSSLELGDSALYFCASSDKFPSSYNEQFFGPGTRLTVL.

This clone was recorded a few times. The chain uses TRBV5-1 and TRBJ2-2; D is tentatively TRBD1 or TRBD2 (5 bases each). This CDR3 contains 14 residues. The germline CDR1 and CDR2 sequences are SGHRS and YFSETQ. Trimming cost V 6 bases and J 2 bases, with 11 bases left between them. This CDR3 is CASKIRDNTGELFF. CDR3 DNA: TGCGCCAGCAAGATCCGGGACAACACCGGGGAGCTGTTTTTT.

The chain links TRBV4-1 to TRBJ2-3; 9 positions match TRBD2. V trimming: 1 base; J trimming: 5 bases; junction bases outside the gene matches: 10. CDR3 length: 17 amino acids. CDR1 is MGHRA, CDR2 YSYEKL, per germline. The CDR3 bases are TGCGCCAGCAGCCAAGTCCGGGCGGGGGGGAAGGAAGATACGCAGTATTTT. This codes for CASSQVRAGGKEDTQYF.

The V gene is TRBV7-2, the J gene TRBJ2-1, with a possible D match to TRBD2 (6 bases). The CDR3 spans 16 residues. Germline V gene data show CDR1 as SGHTA and CDR2 as FQGNSA. Trimming removed 1 base from V and 0 bases from J, with 10 bases in between. The CDR3: CASSLGGGRSYNEQFF. CDR3 nucleotides: TGTGCCAGCAGCTTAGGCGGAGGGCGCTCCTACAATGAGCAGTTCTTC.

This clone was detected a few times. V gene TRBV6-5 combines with J gene TRBJ2-1; D is undetermined. The V end lost 6 bases, the J end lost 4 bases, and 4 bases lay between the germline ends. The CDR3 sequence is 11 residues long. Germline lookup yields CDR1 MNHEY and CDR2 SVGAGI. In DNA, the CDR3 is TGTGCCAGCAGGAAGTACAATGAGCAGTTCTTC. Amino acids: CASRKYNEQFF.

This clone was observed a handful of times. The CDR3 region has the DNA TGTGCCAGCAGCCAGGGGGCGGCGGGGGTAAACACCATATATTTT. Encoded protein: CASSQGAAGVNTIYF. This chain links TRBV7-2 with TRBJ1-3; 8 nucleotides agree with TRBD1. Germline loops: CDR1 SGHTA, CDR2 FQGNSA. Germline trimming cut 5 bases from V and 6 bases from J; bases unmatched to any gene: 9. The CDR3 loop spans 15 amino acids.

V and J are TRBV18 and TRBJ1-2; 8 bases are shared with TRBD1. After removal of 2 bases from V and 4 bases from J, the junction contained 6 bases not matched to a gene. The germline gives CDR1 KGHSH, CDR2 LQKENI. The CDR3 spans 15 residues. The CDR3 DNA sequence: TGTGCCAGCTCACCATCATCAGGGGGCGGCTATGGCTACACCTTC. Its protein is CASSPSSGGGYGYTF.

This sequence joins TRBV9 and TRBJ1-3; 7 nucleotides agree with TRBD1. The CDR3 spans 17 residues. The germline CDR1 and CDR2 sequences are SGDLS and YYNGEE. The junction had 9 bases not matched to a gene; V was cut back by 3 bases and J by 0 bases. The CDR3 sequence: CASSAGGRQSSGNTIYF. The CDR3 DNA reads as TGTGCCAGCAGCGCAGGGGGACGTCAGAGCTCTGGAAACACCATATATTTT.

The chain employs TRBV30 and TRBJ2-2; D may be TRBD1 (5 bases). The CDR3 has 14 amino acids. Germline V gene sequence: CDR1 GTSNPN, CDR2 SVGIG (reference sequence). Between the trimmed V and J ends, which lost 0 bases and 3 bases, there was a span of 8 bases. The chain's CDR3 is CAWSVRQYTGELFF. The CDR3 DNA reads TGTGCCTGGAGTGTACGACAGTACACCGGGGAGCTGTTTTTT. Using reference TRBV30 and TRBJ2-2 for the parts outside the CDR3, the full variable domain is SQTIHQWPATLVQPVGSPLSLECTVEGTSNPNLYWYRQAAGRGLQLLFYSVGIGQISSEVPQNLSASRPQDRQFILSSKKLLLSDSGFYLCAWSVRQYTGELFFGEGSRLTVL.

This clone was counted between two and nine times. J is TRBJ2-3 and V is TRBV4-1; 7 bases align to TRBD1. The CDR3 runs to 15 residues. V shed 6 bases and J 2 bases; nucleotides not matched to a gene: 8. Germline V lookup: CDR1 MGHRA, CDR2 YSYEKL. CDR3 coding DNA: TGCGCCAGCAGTCCTCCGGGACAGCTCACAGATACGCAGTATTTT. Translated: CASSPPGQLTDTQYF.

The J gene is TRBJ2-7, the V gene TRBV2; D unresolved. Germline CDR1 SNHLY, CDR2 FYNNEI. V lost 6 bases to trimming and J lost 1 base, with 16 bases between them. The CDR3 runs 15 residues. The CDR3 is CASSDRSAGSYEQYF. Here the CDR3 DNA reads TGTGCCAGCAGCGATCGGAGTGCTGGGTCCTACGAGCAGTACTTC.

The chain couples TRBV10-3 to TRBJ2-2, with D possibly TRBD1 on 5 matching bases. The CDR3 consists of 14 residues. The germline gives CDR1 ENHRY, CDR2 SYGVKD. Trimming took off 8 bases at V and 2 bases at J, with 12 bases between the two ends. The chain's CDR3 is CAIGTQGNTGELFF. The CDR3 region has the DNA TGTGCCATCGGCACCCAGGGAAACACCGGGGAGCTGTTTTTT.

This clone was counted only a few times. This rearrangement joins TRBV7-2 to TRBJ2-3, with D perhaps TRBD2 (5 bases). Trimming removed 0 bases from V and 5 bases from J, with 9 bases in between. The CDR3 extends over 14 amino acids. Germline CDR1 SGHTA, CDR2 FQGNSA. CDR3 in amino acids: CASSLARAGDTQYF. The CDR3 nucleotides are TGTGCCAGCAGCTTAGCGCGGGCGGGAGATACGCAGTATTTT. Complete variable domain (other parts from reference TRBV7-2 and TRBJ2-3): GAGVSQSPSNKVTEKGKDVELRCDPISGHTALYWYRQSLGQGLEFLIYFQGNSAPDKSGLPSDRFSAERTGGSVSTLTIQRTQQEDSAVYLCASSLARAGDTQYFGPGTRLTVL.

CDR3 loop: CASSLASADTQYF. In DNA form, the CDR3 reads TGCGCCAGCAGCTTGGCCAGTGCAGATACGCAGTATTTT. J is TRBJ2-3 and V is TRBV5-1; D is unclear. The CDR3 loop spans 13 amino acids. Germline loops: CDR1 SGHRS, CDR2 YFSETQ. The V end was cut by 0 bases, the J end by 4 bases, with 6 bases between.

Only a few counts were recorded for this clone. The chain uses TRBV30 and TRBJ1-2, with no clear D. Per the germline V gene, CDR1 is GTSNPN and CDR2 is SVGIG (reference sequence). The length of the CDR3 is 15 residues. The germline V and J ends were trimmed by 3 bases and 2 bases, with 16 bases remaining between them. CDR3 sequence reads: CAWSSFGTVNYGYTF. The CDR3 DNA follows: TGTGCCTGGAGCTCCTTCGGTACGGTCAACTATGGCTACACCTTC.

The genes are TRBV27 and TRBJ2-7; D is possibly TRBD2 (6 bases). The CDR3 extends over 14 amino acids. Trimming stripped 4 bases from V and 6 bases from J, with 16 bases between. CDR1 and CDR2 from the germline V gene are MNHEY and SMNVEV (reference sequence). CDR3 nucleotides: TGTGCCAGCAGTTACCACCCCGGGAGTCCCGAGCAGTACTTC. Translating gives CASSYHPGSPEQYF.

This clone was seen more than once but under ten times. J is TRBJ2-1 and V is TRBV30; D unresolved. Trimming pared 3 bases from V and 2 bases from J, leaving 2 bases between. Germline CDR1 reads GTSNPN; CDR2 reads SVGIG (reference sequence). This CDR3 is 11 amino acids long. This CDR3 reads CAWRPYNEQFF. In DNA, the CDR3 is TGTGCCTGGAGACCCTACAATGAGCAGTTCTTC.

This clone was counted between two and nine times. V is TRBV6-1 and J is TRBJ2-7; D is undetermined. The CDR3 totals 14 residues. V was pared by 0 bases and J by 4 bases, with 10 bases between. Germline CDR1 reads MNHNS; CDR2 reads SASEGT. This CDR3 reads CASSEAHKGYEQYF. CDR3 DNA: TGTGCCAGCAGTGAAGCGCACAAGGGATACGAGCAGTACTTC.